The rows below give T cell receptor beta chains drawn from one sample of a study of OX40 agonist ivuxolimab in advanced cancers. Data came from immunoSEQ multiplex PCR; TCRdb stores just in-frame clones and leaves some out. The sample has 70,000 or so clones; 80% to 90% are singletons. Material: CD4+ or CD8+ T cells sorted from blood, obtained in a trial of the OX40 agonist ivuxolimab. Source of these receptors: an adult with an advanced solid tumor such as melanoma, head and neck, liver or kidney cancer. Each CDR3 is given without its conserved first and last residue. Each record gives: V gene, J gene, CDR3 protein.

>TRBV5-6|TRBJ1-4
ASSLRQTSTNEKLF
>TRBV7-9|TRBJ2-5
ASSLSGGRAETQY
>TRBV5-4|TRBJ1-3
ASSLEEAGNTIY
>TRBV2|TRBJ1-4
ASSSQINEKLF
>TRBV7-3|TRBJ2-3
ASSLTYSSTDTQY
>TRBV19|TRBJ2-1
ASSISSLAGGYEQF
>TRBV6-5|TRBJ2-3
ASRGVTAHTQY
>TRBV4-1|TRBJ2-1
ASSQDTVKGALKF
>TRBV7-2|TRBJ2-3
ASSPDRYTDTQY
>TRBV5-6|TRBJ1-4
ASSLKQAATNEKLF
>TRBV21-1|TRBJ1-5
ASSKGDGNQPQH
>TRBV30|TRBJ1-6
AWSVGLDNSPLH
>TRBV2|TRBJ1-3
ASSDNPRSGNTIY
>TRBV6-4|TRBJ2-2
ASSPQGLGELF
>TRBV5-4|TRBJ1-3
ASSGTYGNTIY
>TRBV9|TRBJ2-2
ASSGTFGGELF
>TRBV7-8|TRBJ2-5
ASSQGQGGLGGTQY
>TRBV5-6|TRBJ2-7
ASSLTGGYEQY
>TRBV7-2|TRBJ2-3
ASSLTSLRADTQY
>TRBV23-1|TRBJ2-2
ASSQGGTGTGAGELF
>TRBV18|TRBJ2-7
ASSPNLGTGTPYEQY
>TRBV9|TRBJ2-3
ASSVQAGGPLRGTDTQY
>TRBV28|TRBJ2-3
ASSLTGQSTDTQY
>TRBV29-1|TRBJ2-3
SVPPGGADTQY
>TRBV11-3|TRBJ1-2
ASSSALPSQPNYGYT
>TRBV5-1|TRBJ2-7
ASSLAGTGGYEQY
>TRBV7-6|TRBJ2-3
ATKTSGSGTDTQY
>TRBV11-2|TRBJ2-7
ASSLTSGQRSGEQY
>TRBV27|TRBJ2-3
ASSALQGSDTQY
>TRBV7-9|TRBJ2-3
ASSLIGSRDTQY
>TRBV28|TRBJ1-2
ASRGPYGYT
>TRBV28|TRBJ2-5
ASSFSGAETQY
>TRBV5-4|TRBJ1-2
ASSSEGRGNYGYT
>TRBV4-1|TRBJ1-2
ASSEPTLSYGYT
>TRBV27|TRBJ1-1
ASSPLRDRDTEAF
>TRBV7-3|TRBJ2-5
ASSSGRGETQY
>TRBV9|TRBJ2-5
ASSSGGIDRGTQY
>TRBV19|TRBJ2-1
ASSIEERGWNEQF
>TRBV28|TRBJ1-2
ASSLSGVNYGYT
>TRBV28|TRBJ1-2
ASTPETWQGKGYT
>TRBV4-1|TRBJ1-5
ASSQRAGYSNQPQH
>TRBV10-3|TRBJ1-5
ATRTGADNQPQH
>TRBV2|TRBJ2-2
ASSWDWGAAGELF